This TCR beta chain was obtained from a study of OX40 agonist ivuxolimab in advanced cancers. The assay was immunoSEQ multiplex PCR, and TCRdb's table has in-frame clones only and misses some. In the table there are over 90,000 clones, about nine tenths of which are singletons. The CDR3 runs to 16 residues. Trimming removed 6 bases at V and 0 bases at J, with 15 bases between. The germline V gene has CDR1 MDHEN and CDR2 SYDVKM. The receptor comes from an adult with an advanced solid tumor such as melanoma, head and neck, liver or kidney cancer. The chain has TRBV28 and TRBJ1-5; D perhaps matches TRBD1 (5 bases). The source material was CD4+ or CD8+ T cells sorted from blood, sampled in a trial of the OX40 agonist ivuxolimab. The CDR3 spells CASRSSGSYSNQPQHF. For the CDR3, the DNA is TGTGCCAGCAGGTCGTCAGGGAGCTATAGCAATCAGCCCCAGCATTTT.